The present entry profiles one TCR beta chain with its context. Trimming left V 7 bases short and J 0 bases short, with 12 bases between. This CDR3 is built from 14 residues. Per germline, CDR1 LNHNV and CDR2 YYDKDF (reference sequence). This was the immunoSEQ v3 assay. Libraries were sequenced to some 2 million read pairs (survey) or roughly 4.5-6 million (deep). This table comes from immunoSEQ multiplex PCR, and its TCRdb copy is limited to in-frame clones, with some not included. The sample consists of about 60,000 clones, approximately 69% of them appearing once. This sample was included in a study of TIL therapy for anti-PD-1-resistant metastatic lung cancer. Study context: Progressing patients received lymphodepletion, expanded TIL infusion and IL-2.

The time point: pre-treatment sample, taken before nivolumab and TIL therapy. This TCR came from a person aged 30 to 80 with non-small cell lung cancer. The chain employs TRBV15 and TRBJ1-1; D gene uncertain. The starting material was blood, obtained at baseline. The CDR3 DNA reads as TGTGCCACCACGGAACAACTTTTGAACACTGAAGCTTTCTTT. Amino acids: CATTEQLLNTEAFF. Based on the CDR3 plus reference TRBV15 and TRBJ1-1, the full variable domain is DAMVIQNPRYQVTQFGKPVTLSCSQTLNHNVMYWYQQKSSQAPKLLFHYYDKDFNNEADTPDNFQSRRPNTSFCFLDIRSPGLGDTAMYLCATTEQLLNTEAFFGQGTRLTVV.